This is a list of T cell receptor beta chains from one sample in a study of cytomegalovirus exposure and HLA in healthy donors. Repertoires were generated with immunoSEQ multiplex PCR, while TCRdb's copy carries only in-frame clones and drops some. Counted here are under 250,000 clones, around four fifths occurring once; the ten biggest clones make up 2.5% to 3.5%. Sequencing was performed on PBMCs. The origin of the receptors is a woman in her 40s in good health and CMV-seronegative. CDR3s include the opening cysteine and the closing phenylalanine or tryptophan. The D gene is left open where the match is weak. Clone size, where shown, is once, few, many, or a class for clones that have expanded.

D: TRBD1; J: TRBJ2-1; size: .; V: TRBV5-1; DNA: TGCGCCAGCAGATTCACACAGGGGGACTATGAGCAGTTCTTC; CDR3: CASRFTQGDYEQFF
D: .; J: TRBJ2-7; size: .; V: TRBV5-1; DNA: TGCGCCAGCAGCTTTGTCGGGATGGCCTACGAGCAGTACTTC; CDR3: CASSFVGMAYEQYF
D: .; J: TRBJ2-7; size: .; V: TRBV30; DNA: TGTGCCTGGAGTGCTGGGAGGAGGCGGTACTTC; CDR3: CAWSAGRRRYF
D: .; J: TRBJ1-1; size: few; V: TRBV6-6; DNA: TGTGCCAGCAGTCGGGAGGGGAACACTGAAGCTTTCTTT; CDR3: CASSREGNTEAFF
D: .; J: TRBJ2-4; size: .; V: TRBV12-5; DNA: TGTGCTAGTGGTTTACCGGGTTTCGGCATTCAGTACTTC; CDR3: CASGLPGFGIQYF
D: .; J: TRBJ1-2; size: .; V: TRBV2; DNA: TGTGCCAGCACAGGGCAGGGGTTAGGTGGCTACACCTTC; CDR3: CASTGQGLGGYTF
D: TRBD2; J: TRBJ2-1; size: once; V: TRBV19; DNA: TGTGCCAGTAGTGGTAGCGGGAGGGCCGTGGATGAGCAGTTCTTC; CDR3: CASSGSGRAVDEQFF
D: .; J: TRBJ2-3; size: .; V: TRBV5-6; DNA: TGTGCCAGCAGCTTAGCAGGGGCGTTAGGGGATACGCAGTATTTT; CDR3: CASSLAGALGDTQYF
D: TRBD2; J: TRBJ2-7; size: once; V: TRBV7-9; DNA: TGTGCCAGCAGCGCCTTAGCGGGATTGGGCGAGCAGTACTTC; CDR3: CASSALAGLGEQYF
D: .; J: TRBJ2-5; size: .; V: TRBV7-2; DNA: TGTGCCAGCAGCTTACCCTTCCAAGAGACCCAGTACTTC; CDR3: CASSLPFQETQYF
D: .; J: TRBJ1-3; size: once; V: TRBV6-1; DNA: TGTGCCTACAGGGTCACTGGAAACACCATATATTTT; CDR3: CAYRVTGNTIYF